This entry concerns a single T cell receptor (beta chain). Its antigen is unknown. Losses at the gene ends were 0 bases for V and 8 bases for J; bases not matched to a gene: 4. The CDR3 sequence is 15 residues long. CDR1 and CDR2 from the germline V gene are KGHSH and LQKENI. Whether given at about 4 or about 12 weeks, second doses were pooled. The data stem from a study of T cell responses to AZD1222 COVID-19 vaccine. The table came from immunoSEQ multiplex PCR; TCRdb's copy has only in-frame clones and leaves some out. Found here are 120,000 or so clones, 85% to 95% of them singletons; the top ten hold more than 4.5%. Study-level results: Spike-wide coverage was observed for vaccine-associated CD4 TCRs, with dominant responses at 160-218 and 743-854.

The clonotype originates from an adult who received the AZD1222 COVID-19 vaccine. The V gene is TRBV18, the J gene TRBJ1-4, with TRBD1 identical over 9 bases. This specimen was peripheral blood, taken 28 days after the second AZD1222 dose. The CDR3 here is CASSPPGQGWEKLFF. CDR3 DNA sequence: TGTGCCAGCTCACCACCGGGACAGGGATGGGAAAAACTGTTTTTT.